These T cell receptor beta chains were read from a single sample in a study of post-analysis software for immune sequencing data. TCRdb reanalysed the PCR reads using MiXCR and keeps one entry per CDR3 protein. The repertoire consists of 800,000 to 950,000 distinct CDR3 sequences, with about 53% occurring once and the leading ten covering about 4.5%. Sequenced material: blood. The source of these receptors is a girl aged 5-17 years with multiple sclerosis. Each CDR3 is given with its conserved first and last residue. A D gene is named only where the DNA matches it firmly. Size tells how often a clone was seen (once, few, many) or the class of an expanded clone, and some rows leave it out.

CDR3 length: 15
V gene: TRBV2
D gene: .
J gene: TRBJ2-1
clone size: .
CDR3 DNA: TGTGCCAGCAGTGTCGACAGACAGATCTACAATGAGCAGTTCTTC
CDR3 protein: CASSVDRQIYNEQFF

CDR3 length: 13
V gene: TRBV20-1
D gene: .
J gene: TRBJ2-7
clone size: .
CDR3 DNA: TGCAGTGCTAGAGGCCCAGAGGACGGCGAGCAGTACTTC
CDR3 protein: CSARGPEDGEQYF

CDR3 length: 15
V gene: TRBV3-1
D gene: .
J gene: TRBJ2-1
clone size: few
CDR3 DNA: TGTGCCAGCAGCCACAGGACACGCGCTTACAATGAGCAGTTCTTC
CDR3 protein: CASSHRTRAYNEQFF

CDR3 length: 16
V gene: TRBV2
D gene: TRBD2
J gene: TRBJ2-7
clone size: .
CDR3 DNA: TGTGCCAGCAGTGAAGCGGAGTGGGAGGGTGCCTACGAGCAGTACTTC
CDR3 protein: CASSEAEWEGAYEQYF

CDR3 length: 15
V gene: TRBV4-2
D gene: TRBD1
J gene: TRBJ1-2
clone size: .
CDR3 DNA: TGTGCCAGCAGCCAAAGGGACAGGGAAGACGATGGCTACACCTTC
CDR3 protein: CASSQRDREDDGYTF

CDR3 length: 14
V gene: TRBV6-5
D gene: TRBD1
J gene: TRBJ1-1
clone size: .
CDR3 DNA: TGTGCCAGCAGTCCGGGACAGGGATATACTGAAGCTTTCTTT
CDR3 protein: CASSPGQGYTEAFF

CDR3 length: 13
V gene: TRBV20-1
D gene: .
J gene: TRBJ2-4
clone size: .
CDR3 DNA: TGCAGTGCTAGGGGGGACTCGAAAAACATTCAGTACTTC
CDR3 protein: CSARGDSKNIQYF

CDR3 length: 14
V gene: TRBV27
D gene: .
J gene: TRBJ2-7
clone size: .
CDR3 DNA: TGTGCCAGCAGGTACCGAGGGGTGCCCTACGAGCAGTACTTC
CDR3 protein: CASRYRGVPYEQYF

CDR3 length: 15
V gene: TRBV2
D gene: .
J gene: TRBJ1-5
clone size: .
CDR3 DNA: TGTGCCAGCGTTCTCGGGGGGAATAGCAATCAGCCCCAGCATTTT
CDR3 protein: CASVLGGNSNQPQHF

CDR3 length: 18
V gene: TRBV6-1
D gene: .
J gene: TRBJ1-4
clone size: .
CDR3 DNA: TGTGCCAGCAGTCTCCTCCGGGAAATCGGTTTAACTAATGAAAAACTGTTTTTT
CDR3 protein: CASSLLREIGLTNEKLFF